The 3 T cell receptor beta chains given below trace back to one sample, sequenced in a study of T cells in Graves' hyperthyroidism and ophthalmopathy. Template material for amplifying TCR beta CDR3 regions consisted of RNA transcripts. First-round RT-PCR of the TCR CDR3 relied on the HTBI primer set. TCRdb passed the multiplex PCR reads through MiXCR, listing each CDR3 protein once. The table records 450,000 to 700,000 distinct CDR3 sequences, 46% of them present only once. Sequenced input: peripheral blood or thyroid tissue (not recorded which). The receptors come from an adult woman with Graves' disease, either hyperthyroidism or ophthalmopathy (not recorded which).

The CDR3 protein is CASSISTVQINSPLHF. The CDR3 coding sequence is TGTGCCAGTAGTATATCGACGGTACAAATCAATTCACCCCTCCACTTT. The chain couples TRBV19 to TRBJ1-6; the D is unclear. This CDR3 is built from 16 residues. From germline, CDR1 is LNHDA and CDR2 SQIVND (reference sequence). With 2 bases removed from V and 7 bases from J, the gap between germline ends came to 15 bases.

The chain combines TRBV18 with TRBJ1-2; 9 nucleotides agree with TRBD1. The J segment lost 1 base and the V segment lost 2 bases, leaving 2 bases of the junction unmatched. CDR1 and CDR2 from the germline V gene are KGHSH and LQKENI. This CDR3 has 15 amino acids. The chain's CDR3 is CASSPWTGDNYGYTF. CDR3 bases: TGTGCCAGCTCACCATGGACAGGGGATAACTATGGCTACACCTTC.

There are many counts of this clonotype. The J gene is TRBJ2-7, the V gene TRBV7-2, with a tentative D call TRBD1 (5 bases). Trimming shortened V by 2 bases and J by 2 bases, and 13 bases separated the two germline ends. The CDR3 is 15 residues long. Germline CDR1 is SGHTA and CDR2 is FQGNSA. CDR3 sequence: CASSLRATATYEQYF. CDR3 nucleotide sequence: TGTGCCAGCAGCTTAAGGGCGACAGCTACCTACGAGCAGTACTTC.